This paragraph reports one T cell receptor beta chain. Its antigen is unidentified. This sample is part of a study of cytomegalovirus exposure and HLA in healthy donors. The overall study: Counted in an early data release were roughly 81 million unique TCRs from HLA-typed donors.

The PCR used 60 Vbeta and 13 Jbeta primers. The table came from immunoSEQ multiplex PCR; TCRdb's copy has only in-frame clones and leaves some out. Of more than 95,000 clones detected, about 15% appear once; the ten largest clones hold approximately 2.9%. This CDR3 has 16 residues. Germline V gives CDR1 LGHNA, CDR2 YNFKEQ. Trimming cost V 0 bases and J 0 bases, with 12 bases left between them. Study outcomes and limitations: Productive rates of about 87% or about 30% were seen for most TCR beta V segments in an earlier analysis. Several of the most significant clusters appeared linked to common viral pathogens, based on a later analysis. Rates of TCR association differed by HLA locus in a later analysis, with DRB1 highest and HLA-C lowest.

The chain carries TRBV4-2 and TRBJ2-7; D gene ambiguous. The specimen was PBMCs. The TCR sequence derives from a female donor in good health and CMV-seropositive. The CDR3 DNA follows: TGTGCCAGCAGCCAAGATGGTATGGTCAGCTCCTACGAGCAGTACTTC. Its translation: CASSQDGMVSSYEQYF.